A single sample is the source of the 23 T cell receptor beta chains below, sequenced in a study of identical twins. TCRdb independently ran MiXCR on the 5' RACE reads; one entry per CDR3 protein. The sample holds some 440,000 distinct CDR3 sequences, 20% to 30% seen once. The same data also contributed to another study, on T cells expressing NK-cell markers.

Material for sequencing was CD4+ T cells sorted from blood. These receptors originate from a woman between 18 and 29 years old in good health.

The genes are TRBV20-1 and TRBJ2-1; D is unclear. V was shortened by 0 bases and J by 10 bases, with 13 bases between the two germline ends. The CDR3 length is 13 residues. Germline loops: CDR1 DFQATT, CDR2 SNEGSKA (reference sequence). The CDR3 is CSARDYRAPEQFF. As DNA, the CDR3 is TGCAGTGCTAGAGATTATCGAGCACCCGAGCAGTTCTTC.

The chain uses TRBV2 and TRBJ2-7, with TRBD1 identical over 7 bases. The V segment lost 6 bases and the J segment 10 bases; nucleotides outside the gene matches: 6. Germline loops: CDR1 SNHLY, CDR2 FYNNEI. The CDR3 is 11 amino acids. CDR3 in DNA: TGTGCCAGCAGACAGGGGCCCCATCAGTACTTC. Translating gives CASRQGPHQYF. Variable domain in full (rest from reference TRBV2 and TRBJ2-7): EPEVTQTPSHQVTQMGQEVILRCVPISNHLYFYWYRQILGQKVEFLVSFYNNEISEKSEIFDDQFSVERPDGSNFTLKIRSTKLEDSAMYFCASRQGPHQYFGPGTRLTVT.

In DNA, the CDR3 is TGTGCCAGCAGTAGAGCGACTTGGAATGAGCAGTTCTTC. Translation: CASSRATWNEQFF. V usage is TRBV2 and J usage is TRBJ2-1; D is unclear. The CDR3 is 13 amino acids. V lost 5 bases, J lost 7 bases, and 12 bases lay in between. CDR1 and CDR2 (germline): SNHLY, FYNNEI.

This clonotype turned up a few times. CDR3 region: CASRGGYSEQYF. Written as DNA, the CDR3 is TGTGCCAGCAGGGGAGGTTATAGCGAGCAGTACTTC. This chain links TRBV6-2 or TRBV6-3 with TRBJ2-7; TRBD2 is a possible D gene (6 bases). The germline V gene has CDR1 MNHEY and CDR2 SVGEGT. The CDR3 sequence is 12 residues long. V dropped 6 bases and J dropped 6 bases, with 12 bases sitting between them.

This clonotype was observed a few times. The chain links TRBV20-1 to TRBJ2-1; D remains unclear. CDR3 length: 13 amino acids. The V end was cut by 5 bases, the J end by 7 bases, with 15 bases between. Looked up from germline, CDR1 is DFQATT and CDR2 is SNEGSKA (reference sequence). The CDR3 sequence: CSAATHRANEQFF. The CDR3 coding sequence is TGCAGTGCTGCCACACACCGGGCAAATGAGCAGTTCTTC.

This clonotype appeared a few times. The chain recombines TRBV18 with TRBJ2-7; 8 bases align to TRBD1. The germline gives CDR1 KGHSH, CDR2 LQKENI. Unmatched junction bases numbered 11, after V lost 8 bases and J lost 2 bases. This CDR3 is built from 15 residues. The DNA for the CDR3 is TGTGCCAGCCAAGCCGGGACAGGACCCACCTACGAGCAGTACTTC. Translating it yields CASQAGTGPTYEQYF. Drawing the rest from reference TRBV18 and TRBJ2-7, the complete variable domain is NAGVMQNPRHLVRRRGQEARLRCSPMKGHSHVYWYRQLPEEGLKFMVYLQKENIIDESGMPKERFSAEFPKEGPSILRIQQVVRGDSAAYFCASQAGTGPTYEQYFGPGTRLTVT.

This clonotype has a handful of counts. V is TRBV11-2 and J is TRBJ2-5; D remains ambiguous. With 1 base removed from V and 5 bases from J, the gap between germline ends came to 14 bases. Germline V lookup: CDR1 SGHAT, CDR2 FQNNGV. The CDR3 is made up of 15 amino acids. CDR3 residues: CASSLGAAPGETQYF. CDR3 DNA sequence: TGTGCCAGCAGCTTAGGGGCAGCTCCCGGCGAGACCCAGTACTTC.

This clonotype was detected many times. The chain uses TRBV4-3 and TRBJ2-1, with a weak D call TRBD2 (6 bases). CDR3 length equals 16 residues. The ends were cut back, 0 bases at V and 6 bases at J, with 15 bases in the middle. Germline values: CDR1 LGHNA, CDR2 YSLEER. The CDR3 DNA sequence: TGCGCCAGCAGCCAAGATTGGAGGGAGACCCGCAATGAGCAGTTCTTC. As protein: CASSQDWRETRNEQFF.

This clonotype was observed a handful of times. The chain is built from TRBV27 and TRBJ1-6; D is undetermined. Trimming removed 3 bases at V and 8 bases at J, with 11 bases between. The CDR3 covers 14 residues. CDR1 is MNHEY, CDR2 SMNVEV, per germline (reference sequence). The CDR3 bases are TGTGCCAGCAGTTTTCGACTAAGGCATTCACCCCTCCACTTT. Translating it yields CASSFRLRHSPLHF.

This clonotype was detected only a few times. The chain employs TRBV12-3 or TRBV12-4 and TRBJ2-2; the D is unclear. This CDR3 has 13 amino acids. Trimming pared 7 bases from V and 0 bases from J, leaving 6 bases between. CDR3 bases: TGTGCCAGCACCCTACCGAACACCGGGGAGCTGTTTTTT. Residues: CASTLPNTGELFF.

This clonotype came up a few times. The gene calls are TRBV20-1 and TRBJ2-7; a possible D gene is TRBD2 (7 bases). This CDR3 region has 12 residues. Germline V CDR1 and CDR2: DFQATT, SNEGSKA (reference sequence). V was clipped by 4 bases and J by 4 bases, with 11 bases between them. CDR3 residues: CSATGGKYEQYF. CDR3 DNA sequence: TGCAGTGCTACGGGGGGCAAGTACGAGCAGTACTTC.

This rearrangement joins TRBV5-5 to TRBJ2-3; D is ambiguous. V was pared by 0 bases and J by 0 bases, with 5 bases between. This CDR3 is built from 14 residues. The germline CDR1 and CDR2 sequences are SGHKS and YYEKEE (reference sequence). The CDR3 DNA follows: TGTGCCAGCAGCTTGGGGAAGAGCACAGATACGCAGTATTTT. As protein: CASSLGKSTDTQYF. The full variable domain, rest sourced from reference TRBV5-5 and TRBJ2-3, is DAGVTQSPTHLIKTRGQQVTLRCSPISGHKSVSWYQQVLGQGPQFIFQYYEKEERGRGNFPDRFSARQFPNYSSELNVNALLLGDSALYLCASSLGKSTDTQYFGPGTRLTVL.

V usage is TRBV11-2 and J usage is TRBJ2-7, with D tentatively TRBD2 (6 bases). Trimming removed 0 bases at V and 3 bases at J, with 18 bases between. The CDR3 has 17 amino acids. Germline CDR1 SGHAT, CDR2 FQNNGV. The CDR3 protein is CASSLDLPGAGGYEQYF. Written as DNA, the CDR3 is TGTGCCAGCAGCTTAGATTTACCCGGGGCCGGGGGCTACGAGCAGTACTTC.

The chain carries TRBV12-3 or TRBV12-4 and TRBJ2-6; possibly TRBD1 for D (6 bases). Trimming cost V 4 bases and J 0 bases, with 7 bases left between them. The CDR3 is 15 residues long. DNA of the CDR3: TGTGCCAGCAGTTCGGACAGCTCTGGGGCCAACGTCCTGACTTTC. Encoded protein: CASSSDSSGANVLTF.

The chain employs TRBV6-2 or TRBV6-3 and TRBJ1-1; D remains unclear. V was trimmed by 0 bases and J by 5 bases, leaving 4 bases between them. Germline assignment: CDR1 MNHEY and CDR2 SVGEGT. The CDR3 is 12 residues long. The CDR3 DNA reads TGTGCCAGCAGTTACTCCCTGACTGAAGCTTTCTTT. Amino acids: CASSYSLTEAFF.

The table lists this clonotype with many counts. The chain employs TRBV4-2 and TRBJ1-6; the D gene is possibly TRBD1 (5 bases). Deletions cut 4 bases from V and 8 bases from J, with 15 bases between. Germline V lookup: CDR1 LGHNA, CDR2 YNFKEQ. The CDR3 consists of 15 residues. The CDR3 region is CASSRGEGRDSPLHF. The CDR3 DNA sequence: TGTGCCAGCAGCCGGGGGGAGGGGCGCGATTCACCCCTCCACTTT.

This clonotype was seen more than once but under ten times. The chain is built from TRBV20-1 and TRBJ2-2; 7 positions agree with TRBD1. This CDR3 has 16 amino acids. Germline loops: CDR1 DFQATT, CDR2 SNEGSKA (reference sequence). The V segment lost 4 bases and the J segment 0 bases; nucleotides outside the gene matches: 8. CDR3 sequence (DNA): TGCAGTGCTACCCCCCCCGGGACAGCGAACACCGGGGAGCTGTTTTTT. It codes for CSATPPGTANTGELFF.

V usage is TRBV3-1 and J usage is TRBJ2-7; tentative D call: TRBD1 (6 bases). CDR1 and CDR2 from the germline V gene are LGHDT and YNNKEL (reference sequence). Trimming removed 2 bases at V and 7 bases at J, with 15 bases between. The CDR3 has 14 amino acids. CDR3 DNA: TGTGCCAGCAGCCAAAATCCAGGGGTTGGGGAGCAGTACTTC. This encodes CASSQNPGVGEQYF.

This chain links TRBV5-1 with TRBJ2-5; D is possibly TRBD1 or TRBD2 (6 bases each). The CDR3 sequence is 15 residues long. Germline V gives CDR1 SGHRS, CDR2 YFSETQ. Trimming stripped 4 bases from V and 4 bases from J, with 17 bases between. The chain's CDR3 is CASSPEGGVAETQYF. CDR3 DNA sequence: TGCGCCAGCAGCCCTGAGGGGGGAGTAGCAGAGACCCAGTACTTC. Drawing the rest from reference TRBV5-1 and TRBJ2-5, the complete variable domain is KAGVTQTPRYLIKTRGQQVTLSCSPISGHRSVSWYQQTPGQGLQFLFEYFSETQRNKGNFPGRFSGRQFSNSRSEMNVSTLELGDSALYLCASSPEGGVAETQYFGPGTRLLVL.

The CDR3 is CASSLRQKNQPQHF. DNA of the CDR3: TGTGCCAGCAGTTTACGACAGAAAAATCAGCCCCAGCATTTT. This rearrangement joins TRBV12-3 or TRBV12-4 to TRBJ1-5; D is possibly TRBD1 (5 bases). V was clipped by 2 bases and J by 4 bases, with 9 bases between them. This CDR3 region has 14 residues.

The table lists this clonotype with a few counts. The chain links TRBV18 to TRBJ2-3, with 10 bases lining up with TRBD2. CDR3 size: 16 residues. Germline values: CDR1 KGHSH, CDR2 LQKENI. J lost 2 bases, V lost 4 bases, and 6 bases had no gene match. The CDR3 loop is CASSLSGGPYTDTQYF. Written as DNA, the CDR3 is TGTGCCAGCTCACTTAGCGGGGGGCCCTACACAGATACGCAGTATTTT.

This clonotype was counted a few times. This rearrangement joins TRBV12-3 or TRBV12-4 to TRBJ1-2; the D is unclear. V shed 1 base and J shed 1 base, with 10 bases lying between them. This CDR3 contains 15 residues. Written as DNA, the CDR3 is TGTGCCAGCAGTTTAGGGCAGCAGCATAACTATGGCTACACCTTC. Its translation is CASSLGQQHNYGYTF.

The rearrangement links TRBV10-3 to TRBJ1-2; no firm D call. Germline-derived CDR1 and CDR2 are ENHRY and SYGVKD. V shed 3 bases and J shed 10 bases, with 12 bases lying between them. This CDR3 contains 12 residues. Written as DNA, the CDR3 is TGTGCCATCAGTGAAAAAGACAAGTCCTACACCTTC. As protein: CAISEKDKSYTF.